Shown below are 3 T cell receptor beta chains from a single sample sequenced in a study of blood T cell repertoires in COVID-19. Assay: immunoSEQ multiplex PCR; the TCRdb copy retains only in-frame clones and omits some. Of about 140,000 clones listed, just under 90% are singletons. Sequenced: peripheral blood. The receptors here all came from a woman in her forties with acute or convalescent COVID-19.

V usage is TRBV7-8 and J usage is TRBJ1-4; D ambiguous. The CDR3 spans 13 residues. V gave up 3 bases and J gave up 8 bases, with 10 bases separating them. Germline values: CDR1 SGHVS, CDR2 FQNEAQ. The CDR3 sequence: CASSFGELEKLFF. The CDR3 DNA is TGTGCCAGCAGCTTCGGAGAACTGGAAAAACTGTTTTTT.

The V call is TRBV11-2, the J call TRBJ2-5; 8 bases fit TRBD2. CDR1 and CDR2 (germline): SGHAT, FQNNGV. The CDR3 is 17 amino acids. With V trimmed by 1 base and J by 3 bases, 10 bases remained unmatched. CDR3 nucleotides: TGTGCCAGCAGCTTAGCCGGGCTAGCGGGTCTGAAAGAGACCCAGTACTTC. Its protein product is CASSLAGLAGLKETQYF.

The gene calls are TRBV7-9 and TRBJ1-6, with 12 bases identical to TRBD1. This CDR3 has 19 amino acids. J was trimmed by 5 bases and V by 5 bases; bases with no gene match: 13. Germline V gene lookup returns CDR1 SEHNR and CDR2 FQNEAQ (reference sequence). The CDR3 protein is CASSGWDRGLRSNNSPLHF. The CDR3 coding sequence is TGTGCCAGCAGCGGCTGGGACAGGGGGCTTAGATCTAATAATTCACCCCTCCACTTT.